These T cell receptor beta chains were read from a single sample in a study of cytomegalovirus exposure and HLA in healthy donors. The assay was immunoSEQ multiplex PCR, and TCRdb's table has in-frame clones only and misses some. Of about 200,000 clones listed, approximately 78% are singletons. Sequencing was done on a sample of PBMCs. These receptor sequences come from a man between 25 and 39 years old in good health and CMV-seronegative. Both conserved end residues are part of each CDR3. The D gene is left open where the match is weak. Clone size is stated in some rows and not others, as once, few, many or a class when expanded.

d_gene	abundance	j_gene	v_gene	CDR3nt	CDR3aa
NA	NA	TRBJ2-7	TRBV19	TGTGCCAGTAGTAGCGGGGCGACAGCCTACGAGCAGTACTTC	CASSSGATAYEQYF
TRBD1	few	TRBJ2-1	TRBV6-4	TGTGCCAGCAGTGTACAGGGGAGCTCCTACAATGAGCAGTTCTTC	CASSVQGSSYNEQFF
NA	NA	TRBJ2-3	TRBV7-8	TGTGCCAGCAGCAACACCCCGCGGGGGCCCCGCACAGATACGCAGTATTTT	CASSNTPRGPRTDTQYF
NA	NA	TRBJ1-3	TRBV7-2	TGTGCCAGCAGATTGAGGGGGAACACCATATATTTT	CASRLRGNTIYF
NA	NA	TRBJ2-7	TRBV11-1	TGTGCCAGCAGCTTAGTCCCAGGGTACGAGCAGTACTTC	CASSLVPGYEQYF
NA	NA	TRBJ1-4	TRBV7-9	TGTGCCAGCAGCCCCTGGGCAGGGGCTACAACTAATGAAAAACTGTTTTTT	CASSPWAGATTNEKLFF
NA	NA	TRBJ2-7	TRBV7-6	TGTGCCAGCAGCCCCTCAGCTCTGGGAGCGGGCGAGCAGTACTTC	CASSPSALGAGEQYF
TRBD2	NA	TRBJ2-7	TRBV7-2	TGTGCCAGCAGCACGACTAGCGACGGCTACTACGAGCAGTACTTC	CASSTTSDGYYEQYF
TRBD1	NA	TRBJ2-5	TRBV2	TGTGCCAGCAGTGACGACTTCCGGGACAGGGGGGACGGAGAGACCCAGTACTTC	CASSDDFRDRGDGETQYF
NA	NA	TRBJ1-4	TRBV6-5	TGTGCCAGCAGACCAATTTTTACGGATGAAAAACTGTTTTTT	CASRPIFTDEKLFF
TRBD1	NA	TRBJ1-1	TRBV5-1	TGCGCCAGCAGCTTTGTGGCAGGGGGCAAGGGCACTGAAGCTTTCTTT	CASSFVAGGKGTEAFF
TRBD1	once	TRBJ2-2	TRBV18	TGTGCCAGCCCACCCCGGGACAGCAGCACCGGGGAGCTGTTTTTT	CASPPRDSSTGELFF
TRBD1	NA	TRBJ2-2	TRBV7-9	TGTGCCAGCAGCGCAGGACAGGGTGGGGTCGGGGAGCTGTTTTTT	CASSAGQGGVGELFF
TRBD1	NA	TRBJ1-1	TRBV5-1	TGCGCCAGCGGCCAGCCGGGACAGCACACTGAAGCTTTCTTT	CASGQPGQHTEAFF
TRBD1	NA	TRBJ2-7	TRBV7-9	TGTGCCAGCAGCTCCACTCTCACAGGGGACCCCGAGCAGTACTTC	CASSSTLTGDPEQYF
NA	NA	TRBJ2-1	TRBV27	TGTGCCAGCAGTTCGAAAGGAATAGCGGCATACAATGAGCAGTTCTTC	CASSSKGIAAYNEQFF
NA	NA	TRBJ2-1	TRBV5-1	TGCGCCAGCAGCCCCCAACCGGGAGCTTACAATGAGCAGTTCTTC	CASSPQPGAYNEQFF
NA	NA	TRBJ1-4	TRBV19	TGTGCCAGTAACCCGAGGATCTTCCATAATGAAAAACTGTTTTTT	CASNPRIFHNEKLFF
TRBD1	NA	TRBJ1-3	TRBV5-4	TGTGCCAGCAGCTTAGGACAGGTCTCTGGAAACACCATATATTTT	CASSLGQVSGNTIYF
NA	NA	TRBJ1-1	TRBV5-1	TGCGCCAGCAGCTTCTACGGGTCTAACACTGAAGCTTTCTTT	CASSFYGSNTEAFF
NA	few	TRBJ1-6	TRBV4-1	TGCGCCAGCAGGCGGACAGATTATAATTCACCCCTCCACTTT	CASRRTDYNSPLHF
NA	NA	TRBJ2-3	TRBV5-4	TGTGCCAGCAGCTTGGCAGGGTTGGCAAAAGATACGCAGTATTTT	CASSLAGLAKDTQYF
TRBD1	NA	TRBJ1-1	TRBV7-9	TGTGCCAGCAGCAAGACCGGGACAGGGTTGGACGGTGAAGCTTTCTTT	CASSKTGTGLDGEAFF
NA	NA	TRBJ1-2	TRBV6-5	TGTGCCAGCAGTAGAACAGGGTACCCCTATGGCTACACCTTC	CASSRTGYPYGYTF
NA	NA	TRBJ1-2	TRBV7-2	TGTGCCAGCAGCGTAGAGAGACTTCGCGGCTACACCTTC	CASSVERLRGYTF
NA	NA	TRBJ1-2	TRBV6-1	TGTGCCAGCAGTTCCGTGACAACTAACTATGGCTACACCTTC	CASSSVTTNYGYTF
TRBD2	once	TRBJ2-5	TRBV10-2	TGCGCCAGCAGTGACCTTAGCGGGGCGTACCAAGAGACCCAGTACTTC	CASSDLSGAYQETQYF
TRBD1	once	TRBJ1-1	TRBV2	TGTGCCAGCAGTAGGGGACAGGGAGTCACTGAAGCTTTCTTT	CASSRGQGVTEAFF
NA	NA	TRBJ2-3	TRBV9	TGTGCCAGCAGCCGACCACGTGGGGGGGCGGAGGCTAACACAGATACGCAGTATTTT	CASSRPRGGAEANTDTQYF
NA	NA	TRBJ2-7	TRBV7-8	TGTGCCAGCAGAACGGACAGCTATCCCTACGAGCAGTACTTC	CASRTDSYPYEQYF
TRBD2	NA	TRBJ2-5	TRBV5-1	TGCGCCAGCAGAGCAACTAGCGGGGCACAAGAGACCCAGTACTTC	CASRATSGAQETQYF
TRBD2	NA	TRBJ2-1	TRBV5-1	TGCGCCAGCAGCCGAGAAGCGGGGGTAAACAATGAGCAGTTCTTC	CASSREAGVNNEQFF
TRBD1	NA	TRBJ1-5	TRBV6-5	TGTGCCAGCAGCCGTACGGGACAGACAAATCAGCCCCAGCATTTT	CASSRTGQTNQPQHF
NA	few	TRBJ1-6	TRBV15	TGTGCCACCAGCCCTAACCGCGACAGACCCCTCCACTTT	CATSPNRDRPLHF
TRBD1	NA	TRBJ2-7	TRBV6-1	TGTGCCAGCAGTGGACCCCGGGACAGCCTTGACGAGCAGTACTTC	CASSGPRDSLDEQYF
NA	NA	TRBJ1-1	TRBV5-6	TGTGCCAGCAGCTTGAGCCCCTCCGCGGCTGAAGCTTTCTTT	CASSLSPSAAEAFF
NA	NA	TRBJ2-1	TRBV14	TGTGCCAGCAGTTCGAGAAGCTACAATGAGCAGTTCTTC	CASSSRSYNEQFF
TRBD1	NA	TRBJ2-7	TRBV5-1	TGCGCCAGCAGCTTGGGGCGGGGACAGGGTAACTACGAGCAGTACTTC	CASSLGRGQGNYEQYF